This T cell receptor (beta chain) was sequenced for a study of blood T cell repertoires in COVID-19. Study-level information: Specimens from acute and convalescent COVID-19 originated in the United States, Italy and Spain.

In germline, CDR1 is SGHRS, CDR2 YFSETQ. V was pared by 0 bases and J by 3 bases, with 12 bases between. The CDR3 extends over 16 amino acids. Original processing notes: Estimated nucleated cell counts came from reference gene primer amplification. Here immunoSEQ multiplex PCR was the method, and the copy in TCRdb shows in-frame clones only, minus some. The V and J calls and the clone size are those of that table, but D and trimming were determined from the DNA. The sample carries 300,000 to 400,000 clones, more than 70% recorded once. The V gene is TRBV5-1, the J gene TRBJ2-2; TRBD1 might be the D (5 bases). This receptor was identified in a man aged 25 to 40 with active or convalescent COVID-19. The specimen sequenced was peripheral blood. The CDR3 loop reads CASSLGGRSYTGELFF. The CDR3, as DNA: TGCGCCAGCAGCTTGGGGGGCAGAAGCTACACCGGGGAGCTGTTTTTT.